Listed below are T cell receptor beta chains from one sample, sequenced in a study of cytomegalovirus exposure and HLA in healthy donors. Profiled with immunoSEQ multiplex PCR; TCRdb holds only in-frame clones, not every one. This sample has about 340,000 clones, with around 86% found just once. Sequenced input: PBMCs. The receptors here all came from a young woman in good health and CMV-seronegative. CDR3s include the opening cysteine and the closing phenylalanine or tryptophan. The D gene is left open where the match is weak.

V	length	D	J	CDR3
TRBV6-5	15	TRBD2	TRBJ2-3	CASSPPGLAGWRQYF
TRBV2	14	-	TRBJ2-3	CASSESWSTDTQYF
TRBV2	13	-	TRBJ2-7	CAIARGYSNEQYF
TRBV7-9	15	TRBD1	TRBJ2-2	CASSRQGAGTGELFF
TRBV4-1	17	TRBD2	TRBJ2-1	CASSPSLAGVQYNEQFF
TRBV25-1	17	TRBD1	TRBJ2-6	CASRPGQVGSGANVLTF
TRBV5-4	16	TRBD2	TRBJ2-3	CASSFSGRTSTDTQYF
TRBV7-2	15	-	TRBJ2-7	CASSFESSSPYEQYF
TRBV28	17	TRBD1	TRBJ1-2	CASSPHRGRVTNYGYTF
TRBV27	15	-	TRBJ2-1	CASRSGQFSYNEQFF
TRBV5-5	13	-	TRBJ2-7	CASSFGRFYEQYF
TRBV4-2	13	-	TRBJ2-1	CASSQDGGNEQFF
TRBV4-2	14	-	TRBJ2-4	CASSPGSEANIQYF
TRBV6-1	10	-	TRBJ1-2	CACPVGGWAF
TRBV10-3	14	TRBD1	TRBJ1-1	CAISEGRGLTEAFF
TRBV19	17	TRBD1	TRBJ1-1	CASSMYRGPLMNTEAFF
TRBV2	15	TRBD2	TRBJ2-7	CASSEWTSVTYEQYF
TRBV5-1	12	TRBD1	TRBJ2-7	CASSLEGQKWYF
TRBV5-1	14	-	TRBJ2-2	CASSSQGSTGELFF
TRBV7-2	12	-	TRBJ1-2	CASSFQMNGYTF
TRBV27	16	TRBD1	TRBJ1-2	CASSFNIGQGRSRYTF
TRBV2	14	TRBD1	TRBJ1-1	CASSLQGADTEAFF
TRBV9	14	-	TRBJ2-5	CASSVGPGQETQYF
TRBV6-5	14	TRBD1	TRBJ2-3	CASSYGTGWDTQYF
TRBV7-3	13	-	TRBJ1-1	CASSPQGSTEAFF
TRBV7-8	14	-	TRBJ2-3	CASSLAEGTDTQYF
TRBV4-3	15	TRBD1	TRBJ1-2	CASSRGGTDIYGYTF
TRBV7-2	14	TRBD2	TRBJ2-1	CASSLGTSNNEQFF
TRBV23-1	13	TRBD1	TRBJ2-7	CASLLDRANEQYF
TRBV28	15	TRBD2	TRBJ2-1	CASSMGLAGVNEQFF
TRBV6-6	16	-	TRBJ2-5	CASSYGGFEGAETQYF
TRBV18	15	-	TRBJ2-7	CASSPASGRGYEQYF
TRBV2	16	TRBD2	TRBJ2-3	CASSGGLAGTRDTQYF
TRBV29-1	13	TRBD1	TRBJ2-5	CSVDGTGGVTQYF
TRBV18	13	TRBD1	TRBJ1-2	CASRQGEDYGYTF
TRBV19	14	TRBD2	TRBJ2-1	CASSPLAGLNEQFF
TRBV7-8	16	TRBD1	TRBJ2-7	CASTPPWGQGLGEQYF
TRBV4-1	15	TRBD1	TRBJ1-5	CASSQTDRGYQPQHF
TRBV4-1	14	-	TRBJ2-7	CASSLLRPSYEQYF
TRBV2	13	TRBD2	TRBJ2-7	CARGLAGTYEQYF
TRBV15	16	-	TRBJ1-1	CATSRGRGLGGTEAFF
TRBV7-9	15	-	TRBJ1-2	CASSLGLENYYGYTF
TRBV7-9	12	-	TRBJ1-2	CASSLGAYGYTF
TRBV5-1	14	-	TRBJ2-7	CASSYSGVSYEQYF
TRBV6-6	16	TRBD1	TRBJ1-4	CASSYDRVGTNEKLFF
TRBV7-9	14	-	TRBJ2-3	CASSPPGLTDTQYF